The entry below gives a single T cell receptor beta chain sequence along with its context. This specimen belongs to a study of T cell responses to AZD1222 COVID-19 vaccine. Generated by immunoSEQ multiplex PCR, the TCRdb table keeps only in-frame clones and is missing some. The data show 60,000 to 70,000 clones, approximately 83% seen once. Per germline, CDR1 GTSNPN and CDR2 SVGIG (reference sequence). Between the trimmed V and J ends, which lost 0 bases and 8 bases, there was a span of 13 bases. This CDR3 region has 13 residues. The clonotype comes from an adult in good health. The V and J genes are TRBV30 and TRBJ1-2; TRBD1 might be the D (6 bases). Sequencing used peripheral blood, obtained on day 0 of AZD1222 vaccination. The CDR3 spells CAWSVLGAGGYTF. The CDR3 nucleotides are TGTGCCTGGAGTGTTTTGGGGGCGGGGGGCTACACCTTC.